This TCR beta chain was recorded in a study of chemoradiotherapy in HPV16-positive cancers. Study-wide points: In HPV16-positive patients, HPV-responsive T-cell expansion tracked better recurrence-free survival.

Only in-frame clones appear in the TCRdb table, and some are missing; sequencing was by immunoSEQ multiplex PCR. The data show 9,500 or so clones, with around 74% seen just once and 9% held by the top ten. Regarding this clone: As yet, its antigen is unknown.

Sampling was conducted from a patient who underwent chemoradiotherapy. The TCR was taken from a human donor with HPV-associated anogenital cancer.

For the CDR3, the DNA is TGCGCCAGCAGCTGGGGCATCAGGGGGTCTGTCGGGGAGCTGTTTTTT. Protein product: CASSWGIRGSVGELFF. This rearrangement joins TRBV5-1 to TRBJ2-2; 7 bases are shared with TRBD1. V dropped 3 bases and J dropped 7; count of bases not matched to a gene: 12. The CDR3 covers 16 residues. The germline V gene encodes CDR1 SGHRS and CDR2 YFSETQ. Combining the CDR3 with reference TRBV5-1 and TRBJ2-2 gives the whole variable domain KAGVTQTPRYLIKTRGQQVTLSCSPISGHRSVSWYQQTPGQGLQFLFEYFSETQRNKGNFPGRFSGRQFSNSRSEMNVSTLELGDSALYLCASSWGIRGSVGELFFGEGSRLTVL.